The 32 T cell receptor beta chains listed next were all sequenced from one sample in a study of blood T cell repertoires in COVID-19. Using immunoSEQ multiplex PCR, the repertoire was profiled, and TCRdb retains in-frame clones only, with some absent. The table includes about 160,000 clones, roughly 82% detected once. Material for sequencing was peripheral blood. These receptors originate from a man aged 70-80 years with acute or convalescent COVID-19.

The chain employs TRBV7-8 and TRBJ1-5; no firm D call. Germline CDR1 and CDR2: SGHVS and FQNEAQ. Trimming pared 3 bases from V and 4 bases from J, leaving 10 bases between. CDR3 length: 14 amino acids. For the CDR3, the DNA is TGTGCCAGCAGCTTTTTGGAGGCTAATCAGCCCCAGCATTTT. This translates into CASSFLEANQPQHF.

The chain has TRBV5-1 and TRBJ2-7, with 9 bases lining up with TRBD2. V lost 2 bases and J lost 2; bases outside the gene matches: 5. Germline CDR1 reads SGHRS; CDR2 reads YFSETQ. This CDR3 is 15 amino acids long. The CDR3 loop reads CASSFTTSGTYEQYF. Written as DNA, the CDR3 is TGCGCCAGCAGCTTTACGACTAGCGGTACCTACGAGCAGTACTTC.

This chain links TRBV19 with TRBJ1-2; D ambiguous. The CDR3 totals 14 residues. V shed 3 bases and J shed 2 bases, with 10 bases lying between them. Germline CDR1 reads LNHDA; CDR2 reads SQIVND (reference sequence). Here the CDR3 reads CASSIGLSNYGYTF. The CDR3 DNA is TGTGCCAGTAGTATTGGACTGTCCAACTATGGCTACACCTTC.

This clone was observed a few times. The chain recombines TRBV11-2 with TRBJ1-3; the D gene is possibly TRBD1 (5 bases). The V gene's germline CDR1 is SGHAT and CDR2 FQNNGV. V shed 4 bases and J shed 4 bases, with 11 bases lying between them. The CDR3 runs 14 residues. CDR3 sequence: CASSSWQGGNTIYF. The CDR3 nucleotides are TGTGCCAGCAGCTCTTGGCAGGGAGGAAACACCATATATTTT. The full variable domain, completed using reference TRBV11-2 and TRBJ1-3, is EAGVAQSPRYKIIEKRQSVAFWCNPISGHATLYWYQQILGQGPKLLIQFQNNGVVDDSQLPKDRFSAERLKGVDSTLKIQPAKLEDSAVYLCASSSWQGGNTIYFGEGSWLTVV.

The chain combines TRBV6-6 with TRBJ1-1, with 7 bases lining up with TRBD1. The CDR3 consists of 12 residues. Germline CDR1 MNHNY, CDR2 SVGAGI (reference sequence). V gave up 5 bases and J gave up 11 bases; unmatched junction bases: 8. The CDR3 DNA is TGTGCCAGCAGTGCGGACAGGTTGCAGGCTTTCTTT. It translates to CASSADRLQAFF.

The chain joins TRBV5-8 to TRBJ2-3; TRBD2 matches at 9 bases. The CDR3 spans 15 residues. V gave up 0 bases and J gave up 4 bases; unmatched junction bases: 3. Germline V lookup: CDR1 SGHTS, CDR2 YDEGEE. CDR3 nucleotide sequence: TGTGCCAGCAGCTTGGGGCTAGCGGGATCAGATACGCAGTATTTT. Protein sequence: CASSLGLAGSDTQYF.

The CDR3 protein is CATSDPRDRGGDTQYF. The CDR3 nucleotides read TGTGCCACCAGTGATCCCCGGGACAGGGGAGGAGATACGCAGTATTTT. The chain recombines TRBV24-1 with TRBJ2-3; 10 positions match TRBD1. V shed 3 bases and J 5 bases; nucleotides not matched to a gene: 7. Per germline, CDR1 KGHDR and CDR2 SFDVKD. The CDR3 is made up of 16 amino acids.

This clone has at least ten counts. Other DNA sequences in the same sample also yield this CDR3. The rearrangement joins TRBV6-1 to TRBJ1-2, with a tentative D call TRBD1 (5 bases). Trimming took 0 bases from V and 5 from J, leaving 10 bases between them. The CDR3 length is 14 residues. From germline, CDR1 is MNHNS and CDR2 SASEGT. For the CDR3, the DNA is TGTGCCAGCAGTGAAGCCTCCAGGGCGTATGGCTACACCTTC. Its translation: CASSEASRAYGYTF.

CDR3 amino acids: CASSFGTGRDTEAFF. The CDR3 DNA follows: TGTGCCAGCAGTTTTGGTACGGGAAGGGACACTGAAGCTTTCTTT. The V call is TRBV28, the J call TRBJ1-1; D unresolved. Looked up from germline, CDR1 is MDHEN and CDR2 is SYDVKM. Trimming took off 3 bases at V and 3 bases at J, with 14 bases between the two ends. The CDR3 has 15 residues.

The chain joins TRBV4-1 to TRBJ2-3, with TRBD2 identical over 8 bases. J gave up 6 bases and V 4 bases, and 12 bases lay outside the gene matches. This CDR3 is built from 16 residues. CDR1 is MGHRA and CDR2 is YSYEKL in the germline V gene. CDR3 bases: TGCGCCAGCAGCCTTGAGGTCGGGACTAGTTGGGATACGCAGTATTTT. Amino acids: CASSLEVGTSWDTQYF.

The V and J genes are TRBV30 and TRBJ1-2; D is perhaps TRBD1 (5 bases). This CDR3 has 14 amino acids. With 7 bases removed from V and 3 bases from J, the gap between germline ends came to 18 bases. Germline CDR1 reads GTSNPN; CDR2 reads SVGIG (reference sequence). The CDR3 spells CASAIGGGYYGYTF. The CDR3 DNA reads TGTGCCTCCGCTATCGGCGGGGGGTACTATGGCTACACCTTC.

This rearrangement joins TRBV11-1 to TRBJ2-7, with D possibly TRBD1 on 5 matching bases. V lost 4 bases, J lost 3 bases, and 7 bases lay in between. The length of the CDR3 is 12 residues. In germline, CDR1 is SGHAT, CDR2 FQDESV (reference sequence). The CDR3 spells CASSSDIYEQYF. CDR3 nucleotides: TGTGCCAGCAGCTCGGACATCTACGAGCAGTACTTC.

The J gene is TRBJ1-6, the V gene TRBV19; D perhaps matches TRBD1 (5 bases). The CDR3 covers 15 residues. In germline, CDR1 is LNHDA, CDR2 SQIVND (reference sequence). V was pared by 3 bases and J by 1 base, with 7 bases between. The CDR3 is CASSMRGSYNSPLHF. The CDR3 nucleotides are TGTGCCAGTAGTATGCGGGGGTCCTATAATTCACCCCTCCACTTT.

This rearrangement joins TRBV3-1 (or the pseudogene TRBV3-2) to TRBJ2-7; the match to TRBD1 covers 8 bases. The CDR3 contains 14 residues. The junction had 5 bases not matched to a gene; V was cut back by 6 bases and J by 1 base. Per the germline V gene, CDR1 is LGHDT and CDR2 is YNNKEL (reference sequence). The chain's CDR3 is CASRSTGGSYEQYF. The CDR3 nucleotides are TGTGCCAGCAGGAGCACAGGGGGATCCTACGAGCAGTACTTC.

The chain has TRBV7-6 and TRBJ2-1; no clear D. The ends were cut back, 5 bases at V and 7 bases at J, with 9 bases in the middle. This CDR3 has 12 residues. Per the germline V gene, CDR1 is SGHVS and CDR2 is FNYEAQ. CDR3: CASSHPGNEQFF. The CDR3 DNA reads TGTGCCAGCAGCCACCCCGGGAATGAGCAGTTCTTC.

This clone appeared a few times. The gene calls are TRBV2 and TRBJ2-3, with D perhaps TRBD2 (5 bases). This CDR3 is 14 amino acids long. From germline, CDR1 is SNHLY and CDR2 FYNNEI. V lost 10 bases and J lost 2, with 16 bases in between. This CDR3 is CATGEISITDTQYF. CDR3 DNA sequence: TGTGCCACTGGGGAGATCTCTATCACAGATACGCAGTATTTT.

This chain uses TRBV18 with TRBJ2-1, with D possibly TRBD2 on 5 matching bases. Germline CDR1 is KGHSH and CDR2 is LQKENI. Trimming took off 3 bases at V and 8 bases at J, with 11 bases between the two ends. The CDR3 loop spans 13 amino acids. CDR3 amino acids: CASSPRTGDEQFF. The CDR3 DNA sequence: TGTGCCAGCTCACCGCGGACCGGGGATGAGCAGTTCTTC.

This rearrangement joins TRBV30 to TRBJ1-4; D might be TRBD1 (5 bases). The CDR3 length is 16 residues. Germline V gives CDR1 GTSNPN, CDR2 SVGIG (reference sequence). V was clipped by 0 bases and J by 4 bases, with 15 bases between them. Here the CDR3 reads CAWSVNRTPFNEKLFF. CDR3 in DNA: TGTGCCTGGAGTGTAAACCGGACACCGTTTAATGAAAAACTGTTTTTT.

This clone was seen just once. This chain links TRBV5-1 with TRBJ2-3; 7 bases agree with TRBD1. The CDR3 runs 13 residues. Germline CDR1 is SGHRS and CDR2 is YFSETQ. V was pared by 4 bases and J by 4 bases, with 3 bases of the junction left unmatched. The CDR3 protein is CASSRQGADTQYF. CDR3 coding DNA: TGCGCCAGCAGCCGACAGGGTGCAGATACGCAGTATTTT. Full variable domain (remainder filled in from reference TRBV5-1 and TRBJ2-3): KAGVTQTPRYLIKTRGQQVTLSCSPISGHRSVSWYQQTPGQGLQFLFEYFSETQRNKGNFPGRFSGRQFSNSRSEMNVSTLELGDSALYLCASSRQGADTQYFGPGTRLTVL.

The chain combines TRBV29-1 with TRBJ2-7; 7 bases map to TRBD1. The CDR3 has 14 residues. V was pared by 8 bases and J by 5 bases, with 15 bases of the junction left unmatched. Germline values: CDR1 SQVTM, CDR2 ANQGSEA. CDR3 sequence (DNA): TGCAGCCCACCGACAGGGATACCATGGCACGAGCAGTACTTC. It specifies CSPPTGIPWHEQYF.

The chain combines TRBV24-1 with TRBJ1-3; D is uncertain. Between the trimmed V and J ends, which lost 3 bases and 0 bases, there was a span of 5 bases. The CDR3 extends over 14 amino acids. Germline lookup yields CDR1 KGHDR and CDR2 SFDVKD. CDR3 sequence: CATSDRLSGNTIYF. The DNA of the CDR3 is TGTGCCACCAGTGATCGACTCTCTGGAAACACCATATATTTT.

The CDR3 DNA follows: TGCAGCGTGACAGACGGGAAAAACATTCAGTACTTC. Amino acid sequence: CSVTDGKNIQYF. The genes are TRBV29-1 and TRBJ2-4, with D possibly TRBD1 on 5 matching bases. Trimming stripped 6 bases from V and 4 bases from J, with 10 bases between. There are 12 residues in the CDR3. From germline, CDR1 is SQVTM and CDR2 ANQGSEA.

J is TRBJ2-1 and V is TRBV9; tentative D call: TRBD2 (5 bases). V was clipped by 4 bases and J by 4 bases, with 15 bases between them. The CDR3 has 15 amino acids. Germline CDR1 reads SGDLS; CDR2 reads YYNGEE. As DNA, the CDR3 is TGTGCCAGCAGCACCCGCCTGGGCGGGTACAATGAGCAGTTCTTC. This gives the protein CASSTRLGGYNEQFF.

This rearrangement joins TRBV5-6 to TRBJ1-6, with D unclear. The CDR3 has 13 amino acids. V lost 0 bases to trimming and J lost 6 bases, with 4 bases between them. Germline-derived CDR1 and CDR2 are SGHDT and YYEEEE. CDR3 loop: CASSLDGNSPLHF. CDR3 bases: TGTGCCAGCAGCTTGGACGGTAATTCACCCCTCCACTTT.

J is TRBJ1-5 and V is TRBV28; 9 nucleotides line up with TRBD1. J gave up 5 bases and V 4 bases, and 6 bases lay outside the gene matches. The CDR3 loop spans 15 amino acids. Germline V lookup: CDR1 MDHEN, CDR2 SYDVKM. The CDR3 region is CASSSGTGFHQPQHF. The CDR3 region has the DNA TGTGCCAGCAGTTCCGGGACAGGGTTTCATCAGCCCCAGCATTTT. The whole variable domain, remainder taken from reference TRBV28 and TRBJ1-5, is DVKVTQSSRYLVKRTGEKVFLECVQDMDHENMFWYRQDPGLGLRLIYFSYDVKMKEKGDIPEGYSVSREKKERFSLILESASTNQTSMYLCASSSGTGFHQPQHFGDGTRLSIL.

This sequence joins TRBV4-2 and TRBJ2-5, with 7 nucleotides matching TRBD2. Losses at the gene ends were 0 bases for V and 2 bases for J; bases not matched to a gene: 9. Germline V gene lookup returns CDR1 LGHNA and CDR2 YNFKEQ. This CDR3 region has 17 residues. DNA of the CDR3: TGTGCCAGCAGCCAAGAATCGGGAGCGGGGCGGCAAGAGACCCAGTACTTC. Its protein product is CASSQESGAGRQETQYF.

V gene TRBV19 combines with J gene TRBJ1-2; 9 bases map to TRBD1. The CDR3 has 13 residues. CDR1 LNHDA and CDR2 SQIVND come from the germline V gene (reference sequence). V was pared by 5 bases and J by 7 bases, with 5 bases of the junction left unmatched. This CDR3 is CASSLGQGFGYTF. The DNA of the CDR3 is TGTGCCAGTAGTTTGGGACAGGGATTTGGCTACACCTTC.

The V gene is TRBV2, the J gene TRBJ2-7; no clear D gene. Germline V lookup: CDR1 SNHLY, CDR2 FYNNEI. The CDR3 runs to 12 residues. Trimming stripped 8 bases from V and 0 bases from J, with 8 bases between. CDR3 loop: CASAVNSYEQYF. DNA for the CDR3: TGTGCCAGCGCAGTGAACTCCTACGAGCAGTACTTC. Full variable domain (remainder filled in from reference TRBV2 and TRBJ2-7): EPEVTQTPSHQVTQMGQEVILRCVPISNHLYFYWYRQILGQKVEFLVSFYNNEISEKSEIFDDQFSVERPDGSNFTLKIRSTKLEDSAMYFCASAVNSYEQYFGPGTRLTVT.

The chain uses TRBV19 and TRBJ1-1; D ambiguous. The germline CDR1 and CDR2 sequences are LNHDA and SQIVND (reference sequence). V lost 5 bases to trimming and J lost 2 bases, with 18 bases between them. The CDR3 runs 16 residues. In DNA form, the CDR3 reads TGTGCCAGTAGTCCCCGCGATCCCACAGCAAACACTGAAGCTTTCTTT. Its protein product is CASSPRDPTANTEAFF.

CDR3 bases: TGCGCCAGCAGGAACGTAGGGAGGGACACTGAAGCTTTCTTT. Its protein product is CASRNVGRDTEAFF. The V gene is TRBV10-2, the J gene TRBJ1-1, with D uncertain. Trimming removed 6 bases at V and 3 bases at J, with 14 bases between. This CDR3 is 14 amino acids long. Per the germline V gene, CDR1 is WSHSY and CDR2 is SAAADI.

The chain links TRBV3-1 (or the pseudogene TRBV3-2) to TRBJ2-7; possibly TRBD1 for D (6 bases). Germline loops: CDR1 LGHDT, CDR2 YNNKEL (reference sequence). This CDR3 contains 15 residues. The V gene lost 1 base and the J gene lost 1 base, with 11 bases spanning the gap. CDR3 nucleotide sequence: TGTGCCAGCAGCCAAGTAGGGGGTAGTTCCTACGAGCAGTACTTC. Translating it yields CASSQVGGSSYEQYF.

V and J are TRBV3-1 (or the pseudogene TRBV3-2) and TRBJ2-7; 7 bases agree with TRBD2. CDR1 and CDR2 from the germline V gene are LGHDT and YNNKEL (reference sequence). The CDR3 spans 18 residues. V shed 2 bases and J 2 bases; nucleotides not matched to a gene: 15. CDR3 nucleotide sequence: TGTGCCAGCAGCCAAAATTTGGGAGGGAGTGTAGCGGCCTACGAGCAGTACTTC. It yields the protein CASSQNLGGSVAAYEQYF.